This paragraph reports one T cell receptor beta chain. Its antigen is undetermined. The entry originates in a study of T cell responses to AZD1222 COVID-19 vaccine. Study context: Both about-4-week and about-12-week second-dose recipients were combined. Study-wide findings and caveats: Repertoires in all cases were sampled only once the peak T cell response had passed. Per reports, nearly half of all spike-specific TCRs target regions that are unmutated in variants. Clonal diversity was possibly underestimated; the donors were predominantly white British and more often female.

Trimming pared 7 bases from V and 10 bases from J, leaving 16 bases between. The CDR3 contains 12 residues. Method: immunoSEQ multiplex PCR; TCRdb's copy keeps in-frame clones and lacks some. The sample has about 67,000 clones, approximately 81% seen once. This receptor was identified in an adult in good health. The V and J genes are TRBV12-3 or TRBV12-4 and TRBJ1-1, with D tentatively TRBD1 (5 bases). Material: peripheral blood, obtained on day 0 of AZD1222 vaccination. This chain's CDR3 is CASTTRGFAAFF. In DNA form, the CDR3 reads TGTGCCAGCACCACTAGGGGTTTCGCAGCTTTCTTT.